These 10 T cell receptor beta chains were all obtained from the same sample, sequenced in a study of metastatic and nonmetastatic thyroid tumors. TCRdb recomputed clones from the PCR reads via MiXCR. The sample lists 60,000 to 75,000 clones; under 5% were seen once. Thyroid surgery was preceded by no treatment in any patient. Sequencing was performed on blood. These receptors all come from a female donor with papillary thyroid cancer or a benign thyroid nodule (not recorded which). Some clones in this sample may be carry-over from other donors' samples.

In this sample, this clone turned up many times. The CDR3 sequence is CASSPTSGVGGELFF. The CDR3 DNA reads as TGTGCCAGCTCACCAACTAGCGGAGTAGGCGGGGAGCTGTTTTTT. This sequence joins TRBV18 and TRBJ2-2; TRBD2 agrees at 8 bases. The V gene's germline CDR1 is KGHSH and CDR2 LQKENI. This CDR3 region has 15 residues. Trimming took 2 bases from V and 7 from J; bases not matched to a gene: 6.

This clone appeared a few times. The chain joins TRBV6-2 or TRBV6-3 to TRBJ2-7; 13 bases agree with TRBD2. The trim removed 5 bases at V and 3 bases at J, leaving 4 bases unmatched. Germline V gene sequence: CDR1 MNHEY, CDR2 SVGEGT. This CDR3 has 15 residues. The CDR3 here is CASSDRLAGGYEQYF. CDR3 in DNA: TGTGCCAGCAGTGACCGACTAGCGGGAGGCTACGAGCAGTACTTC.

This clone was seen many times. This chain links TRBV12-3 or TRBV12-4 with TRBJ2-6; 8 nucleotides agree with TRBD1. V shed 6 bases, J shed 0 bases, and the junction held 4 bases outside the gene matches. CDR3 length: 16 residues. The CDR3 sequence is CASSGQGYSGANVLTF. CDR3 nucleotides: TGTGCCAGCAGCGGACAGGGATACTCTGGGGCCAACGTCCTGACTTTC.

This clone was observed at least ten times. The J gene is TRBJ2-7, the V gene TRBV7-3, with D tentatively TRBD2 (6 bases). CDR3 length: 15 amino acids. Trimming shortened V by 1 base and J by 3 bases, and 13 bases separated the two germline ends. The germline V gene encodes CDR1 SGHTA and CDR2 FQGTGA. CDR3 amino acids: CASSLMAGTVYEQYF. DNA for the CDR3: TGTGCCAGCAGCTTAATGGCAGGGACTGTCTACGAGCAGTACTTC.

The chain employs TRBV6-2 or TRBV6-3 and TRBJ2-7, with 11 bases matching TRBD2. Unmatched junction bases numbered 6, after V lost 2 bases and J lost 3 bases. The CDR3 runs to 16 residues. Germline V gene sequence: CDR1 MNHEY, CDR2 SVGEGT. This CDR3 is CASSYANTSGSYEQYF. CDR3 bases: TGTGCCAGCAGTTACGCAAATACTAGCGGGAGCTACGAGCAGTACTTC.

The chain is built from TRBV28 and TRBJ2-3; D might be TRBD2 (7 bases). CDR1 and CDR2 (germline): MDHEN, SYDVKM. Trimming stripped 6 bases from V and 4 bases from J, with 17 bases between. The CDR3 spans 15 residues. CDR3 nucleotides: TGTGCCAGCAGCTGGGGGGGCGTTGCCCCAGATACGCAGTATTTT. This codes for CASSWGGVAPDTQYF.

Many counts were recorded for this clone. J is TRBJ1-2 and V is TRBV2; no reliable D call. The V gene lost 5 bases and the J gene lost 2 bases, with 9 bases spanning the gap. Germline V lookup: CDR1 SNHLY, CDR2 FYNNEI. The CDR3 has 13 amino acids. The CDR3 nucleotides read TGTGCCAGCAGTCAGGCGGGAAACTATGGCTACACCTTC. It is translated as CASSQAGNYGYTF.

In regard to this clone: It may be a read error: a sequence one base away is much more abundant. Other DNA sequences of this sample code for an identical CDR3. The chain joins TRBV19 to TRBJ2-7; no definite D call. The CDR3 runs to 11 residues. CDR1 LNHDA and CDR2 SQIVND come from the germline V gene (reference sequence). The CDR3 DNA follows: TGTGCTAAGCCCAGCGTAGCCGAGCAGTACTTC. Translated, it gives CAKPSVAEQYF.

This clone has more than one count but fewer than ten. The V and J genes are TRBV27 and TRBJ2-5; the D gene could be TRBD1 or TRBD2 (5 bases each). Germline CDR1 reads MNHEY; CDR2 reads SMNVEV (reference sequence). V lost 5 bases and J lost 0, with 7 bases in between. The CDR3 is made up of 13 amino acids. CDR3: CASSPGHQETQYF. CDR3 sequence (DNA): TGTGCCAGCAGTCCGGGACACCAAGAGACCCAGTACTTC.

This clone was detected a few times. J is TRBJ2-7 and V is TRBV15; D is unresolved. The CDR3 sequence is 16 residues long. V lost 3 bases, J lost 5 bases, and 20 bases lay in between. The germline V gene has CDR1 LNHNV and CDR2 YYDKDF (reference sequence). The CDR3 spells CATSREMSEFLNEQYF. CDR3 DNA sequence: TGTGCCACCAGCAGGGAGATGTCAGAGTTCCTGAACGAGCAGTACTTC.